The clone carrying this T cell receptor (beta chain) was detected once. Antigen unknown. Sequenced by immunoSEQ multiplex PCR; TCRdb stores in-frame clones only, minus some. The sample records around 110,000 clones, around nine tenths being singletons. The CDR3 is 11 amino acids. The ends were cut back, 6 bases at V and 4 bases at J, with 6 bases in the middle. The V gene's germline CDR1 is MNHEY and CDR2 SVGAGI. The data were taken from a study of graft-versus-host responses after intestinal transplantation. Across the study: Each of the recipients got a multivisceral, liver-intestinal, or isolated intestinal transplant.

Regarding the study as a whole: Recipient-marrow GvH clones were detected, some having first appeared in ileum or blood. Peak levels of circulating GvH clones tracked with early post-transplant HvG declines. Those patients showing graft-donor T cell macrochimerism displayed high graft-versus-host to host-versus-graft clonal ratios in allografts.

This receptor was taken from a human donor who was the organ donor for an intestinal transplant. The chain recombines TRBV6-5 with TRBJ1-1; no clear D. The sequences come from unstimulated CD4+ T cells sorted from spleen or lymph node cells, collected before transplant. The CDR3 protein is CASRRATEAFF. The DNA of the CDR3 is TGTGCCAGCAGAAGGGCCACTGAAGCTTTCTTT.